One and the same sample provided the 4 T cell receptor beta chains below, sequenced in a study of blood T cell repertoires in COVID-19. Only in-frame clones appear in the TCRdb table, and some are missing; sequencing was by immunoSEQ multiplex PCR. The sample holds 200,000 to 300,000 clones, approximately 85% seen once. The specimen was peripheral blood. The source of these receptors is a human donor in a cohort sampled during active COVID-19.

V and J are TRBV6-2 or TRBV6-3 and TRBJ2-3, with 10 bases lining up with TRBD2. CDR1 is MNHEY and CDR2 is SVGEGT in the germline V gene. Trimming removed 0 bases from V and 2 bases from J; junction bases left unmatched: 8. The CDR3 is 18 residues long. The CDR3 here is CASSYSLAGARNTDTQYF. In DNA form, the CDR3 reads TGTGCCAGCAGTTACTCGCTAGCGGGAGCCCGTAACACAGATACGCAGTATTTT.

V and J are TRBV14 and TRBJ1-2, with 9 nucleotides matching TRBD1. The ends lost 1 base at V and 8 bases at J; junction bases unmatched: 8. This CDR3 has 15 residues. CDR1 SGHDN and CDR2 FVKESK come from the germline V gene. The DNA of the CDR3 is TGTGCCAGCAGCCAAGTAGCACAGGGGGCTAGCGGCTACACCTTC. Protein product: CASSQVAQGASGYTF.

V is TRBV6-2 or TRBV6-3 and J is TRBJ1-1; D is perhaps TRBD1 (6 bases). The germline V gene encodes CDR1 MNHEY and CDR2 SVGEGT. The CDR3 has 15 residues. Trimming stripped 2 bases from V and 6 bases from J, with 16 bases between. The CDR3 loop reads CASSYRGGLRAEAFF. For the CDR3, the DNA is TGTGCCAGCAGTTACCGGGGGGGGCTTAGGGCTGAAGCTTTCTTT.

V and J are TRBV7-2 and TRBJ2-3, with 12 bases identical to TRBD2. Germline V CDR1 and CDR2: SGHTA, FQGNSA. The CDR3 runs 18 residues. The V and J ends lost 0 bases and 2 bases, in that order; junction bases with no gene match: 6. The CDR3 region has the DNA TGTGCCAGCAGCTTAGCCCTAGCGGGGGGGCCAAACACAGATACGCAGTATTTT. Translating gives CASSLALAGGPNTDTQYF. The variable domain in full, with the rest retrieved from reference TRBV7-2 and TRBJ2-3, is GAGVSQSPSNKVTEKGKDVELRCDPISGHTALYWYRQSLGQGLEFLIYFQGNSAPDKSGLPSDRFSAERTGGSVSTLTIQRTQQEDSAVYLCASSLALAGGPNTDTQYFGPGTRLTVL.